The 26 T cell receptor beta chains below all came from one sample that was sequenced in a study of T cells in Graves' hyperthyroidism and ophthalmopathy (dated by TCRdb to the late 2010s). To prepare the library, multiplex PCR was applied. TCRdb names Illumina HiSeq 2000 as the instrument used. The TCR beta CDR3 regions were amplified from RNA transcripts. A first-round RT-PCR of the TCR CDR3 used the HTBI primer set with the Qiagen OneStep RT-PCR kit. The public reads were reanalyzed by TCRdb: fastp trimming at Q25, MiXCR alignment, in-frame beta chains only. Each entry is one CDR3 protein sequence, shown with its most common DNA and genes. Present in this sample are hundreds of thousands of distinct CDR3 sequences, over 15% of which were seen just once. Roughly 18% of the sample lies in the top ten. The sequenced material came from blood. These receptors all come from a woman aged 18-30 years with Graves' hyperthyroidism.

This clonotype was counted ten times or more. This chain's CDR3 is CASSSLSTGNTIYF. In nucleotides, the CDR3 is TGTGCCAGCTCTTCTCTTTCAACTGGAAACACCATATATTTT. J is TRBJ1-3 and V is TRBV6-1; D is unclear. Germline V lookup: CDR1 MNHNS, CDR2 SASEGT. CDR3 size: 14 residues. Trimming stripped 8 bases from V and 2 bases from J, with 13 bases between.

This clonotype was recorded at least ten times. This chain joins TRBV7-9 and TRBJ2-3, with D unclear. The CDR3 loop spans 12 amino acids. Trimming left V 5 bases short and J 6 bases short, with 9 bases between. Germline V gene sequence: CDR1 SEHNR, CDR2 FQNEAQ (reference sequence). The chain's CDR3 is CASSQVVDTQYF. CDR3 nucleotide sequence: TGTGCCAGCAGCCAAGTCGTGGATACGCAGTATTTT.

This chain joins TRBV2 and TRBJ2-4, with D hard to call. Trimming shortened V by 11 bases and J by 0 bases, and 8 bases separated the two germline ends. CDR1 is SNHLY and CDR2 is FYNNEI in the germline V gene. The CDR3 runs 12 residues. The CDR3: CAYVVAKNIQYF. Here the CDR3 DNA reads TGTGCCTACGTTGTAGCCAAAAACATTCAGTACTTC.

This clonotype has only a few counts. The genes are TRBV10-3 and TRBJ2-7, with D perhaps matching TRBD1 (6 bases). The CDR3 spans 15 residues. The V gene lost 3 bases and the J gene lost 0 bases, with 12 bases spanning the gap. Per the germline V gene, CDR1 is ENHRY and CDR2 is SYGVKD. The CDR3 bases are TGTGCCATCAGTGAAGGTCAGGGGAGCTCCTACGAGCAGTACTTC. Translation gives CAISEGQGSSYEQYF.

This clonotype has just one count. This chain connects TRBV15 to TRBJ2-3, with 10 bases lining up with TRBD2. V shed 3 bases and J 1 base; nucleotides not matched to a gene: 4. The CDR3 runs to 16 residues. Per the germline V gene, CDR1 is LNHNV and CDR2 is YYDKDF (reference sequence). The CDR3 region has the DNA TGTGCCACCAGCAGGATAGCGGGGGGCCGCACAGATACGCAGTATTTT. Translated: CATSRIAGGRTDTQYF.

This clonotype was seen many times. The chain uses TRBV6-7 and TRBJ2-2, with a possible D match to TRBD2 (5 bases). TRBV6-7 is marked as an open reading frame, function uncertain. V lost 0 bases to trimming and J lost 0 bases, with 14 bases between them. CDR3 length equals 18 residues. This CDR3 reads CASSYSKRRTANTGELFF. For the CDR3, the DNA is TGTGCCAGCAGTTACTCCAAGAGGAGGACGGCGAACACCGGGGAGCTGTTTTTT.

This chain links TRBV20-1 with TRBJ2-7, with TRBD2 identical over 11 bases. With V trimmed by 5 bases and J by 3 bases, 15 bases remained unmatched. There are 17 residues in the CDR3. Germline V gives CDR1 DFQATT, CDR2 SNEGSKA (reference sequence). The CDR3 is CSAPPGSGRALLYEQYF. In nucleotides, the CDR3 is TGCAGTGCTCCCCCGGGTAGCGGGAGGGCGTTACTCTACGAGCAGTACTTC.

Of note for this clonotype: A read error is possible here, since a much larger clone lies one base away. The CDR3 here is CASGPQVATNEKLFF. The DNA for the CDR3 is TGTGCCAGCGGTCCACAGGTGGCAACTAATGAAAAACTGTTTTTT. The chain is built from TRBV27 and TRBJ1-4, with D perhaps matching TRBD1 (5 bases). Germline lookup yields CDR1 MNHEY and CDR2 SMNVEV (reference sequence). This CDR3 has 15 amino acids. The V end was cut by 8 bases, the J end by 0 bases, with 13 bases between.

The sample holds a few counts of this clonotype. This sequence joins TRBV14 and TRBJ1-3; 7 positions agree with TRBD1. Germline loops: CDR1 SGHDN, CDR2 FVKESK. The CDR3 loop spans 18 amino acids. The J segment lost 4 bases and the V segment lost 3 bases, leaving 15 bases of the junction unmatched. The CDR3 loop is CASSQIFGRDRDGNTIYF. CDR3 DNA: TGTGCCAGCAGCCAGATCTTTGGGCGCGACAGGGACGGAAACACCATATATTTT.

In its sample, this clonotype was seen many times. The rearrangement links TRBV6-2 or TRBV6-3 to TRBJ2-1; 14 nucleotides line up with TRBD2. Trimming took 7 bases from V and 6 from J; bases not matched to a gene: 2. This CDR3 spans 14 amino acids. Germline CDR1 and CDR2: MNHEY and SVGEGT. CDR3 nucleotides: TGTGCCAGCACCGGGACTAGCGGGAGCAATGAGCAGTTCTTC. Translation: CASTGTSGSNEQFF.

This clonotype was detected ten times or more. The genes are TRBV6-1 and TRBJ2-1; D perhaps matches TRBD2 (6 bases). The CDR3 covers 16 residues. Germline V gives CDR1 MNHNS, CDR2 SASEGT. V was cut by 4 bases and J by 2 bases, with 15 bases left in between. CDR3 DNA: TGTGCCAGCAGTGGCAGCCTAGCGTTACCCTACAATGAGCAGTTCTTC. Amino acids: CASSGSLALPYNEQFF.

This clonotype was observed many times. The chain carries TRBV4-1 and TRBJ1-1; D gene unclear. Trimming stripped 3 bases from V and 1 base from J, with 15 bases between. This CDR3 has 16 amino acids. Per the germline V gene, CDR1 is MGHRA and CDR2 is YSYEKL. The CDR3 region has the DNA TGCGCCAGCAGCCAGGGGATCCTCTGGGAGAACACTGAAGCTTTCTTT. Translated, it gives CASSQGILWENTEAFF.

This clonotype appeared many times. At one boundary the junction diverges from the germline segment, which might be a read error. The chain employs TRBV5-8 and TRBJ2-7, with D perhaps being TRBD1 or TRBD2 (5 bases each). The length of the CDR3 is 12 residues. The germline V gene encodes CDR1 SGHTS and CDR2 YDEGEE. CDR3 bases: TGTGCCAGCAGATTGGGGGTCGAGGAGCAGTACTTC. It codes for CASRLGVEEQYF.

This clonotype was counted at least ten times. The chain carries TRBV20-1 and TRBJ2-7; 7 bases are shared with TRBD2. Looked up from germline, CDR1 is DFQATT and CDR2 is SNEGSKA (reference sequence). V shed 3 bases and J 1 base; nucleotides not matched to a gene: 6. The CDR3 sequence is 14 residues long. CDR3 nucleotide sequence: TGCAGTGCTAGGGGGCGGGAGAGTTCCTACGAGCAGTACTTC. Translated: CSARGRESSYEQYF.

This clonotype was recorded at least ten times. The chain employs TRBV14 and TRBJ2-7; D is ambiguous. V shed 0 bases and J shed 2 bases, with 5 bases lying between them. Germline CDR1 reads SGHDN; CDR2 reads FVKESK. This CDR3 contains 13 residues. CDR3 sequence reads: CASSQDHTYEQYF. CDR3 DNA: TGTGCCAGCAGCCAAGATCACACCTACGAGCAGTACTTC.

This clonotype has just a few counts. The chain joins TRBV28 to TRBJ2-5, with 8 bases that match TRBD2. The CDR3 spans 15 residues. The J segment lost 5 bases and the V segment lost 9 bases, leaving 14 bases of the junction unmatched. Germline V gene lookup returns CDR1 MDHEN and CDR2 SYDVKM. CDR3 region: CASTWEREGRETQYF. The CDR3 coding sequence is TGTGCCAGTACCTGGGAACGGGAGGGCCGGGAGACCCAGTACTTC.

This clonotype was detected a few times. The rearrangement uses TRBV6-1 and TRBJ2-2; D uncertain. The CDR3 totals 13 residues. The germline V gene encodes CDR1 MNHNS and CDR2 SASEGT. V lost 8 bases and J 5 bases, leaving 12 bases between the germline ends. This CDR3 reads CASGLWATGELFF. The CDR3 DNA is TGTGCCAGCGGGCTCTGGGCTACCGGGGAGCTGTTTTTT.

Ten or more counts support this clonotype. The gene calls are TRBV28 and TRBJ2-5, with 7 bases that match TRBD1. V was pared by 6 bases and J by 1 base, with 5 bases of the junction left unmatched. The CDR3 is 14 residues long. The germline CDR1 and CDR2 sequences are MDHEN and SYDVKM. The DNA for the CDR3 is TGTGCCAGCAGGCCCGGGACAGCCCAAGAGACCCAGTACTTC. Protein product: CASRPGTAQETQYF.

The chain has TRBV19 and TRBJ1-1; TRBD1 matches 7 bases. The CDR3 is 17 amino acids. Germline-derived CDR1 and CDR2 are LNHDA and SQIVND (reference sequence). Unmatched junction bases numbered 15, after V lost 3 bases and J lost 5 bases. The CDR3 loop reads CASSIFDFRGRKTEAFF. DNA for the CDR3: TGTGCCAGTAGTATCTTCGATTTTAGGGGGCGCAAAACTGAAGCTTTCTTT. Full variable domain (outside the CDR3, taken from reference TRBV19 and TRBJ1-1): DGGITQSPKYLFRKEGQNVTLSCEQNLNHDAMYWYRQDPGQGLRLIYYSQIVNDFQKGDIAEGYSVSREKKESFPLTVTSAQKNPTAFYLCASSIFDFRGRKTEAFFGQGTRLTVV.

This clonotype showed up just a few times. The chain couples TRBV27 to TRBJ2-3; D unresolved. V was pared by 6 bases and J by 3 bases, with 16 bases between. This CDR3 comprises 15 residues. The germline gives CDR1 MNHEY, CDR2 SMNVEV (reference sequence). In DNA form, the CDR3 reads TGTGCCAGCAGCCTTATCCAGGTTAGGACAGATACGCAGTATTTT. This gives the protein CASSLIQVRTDTQYF.

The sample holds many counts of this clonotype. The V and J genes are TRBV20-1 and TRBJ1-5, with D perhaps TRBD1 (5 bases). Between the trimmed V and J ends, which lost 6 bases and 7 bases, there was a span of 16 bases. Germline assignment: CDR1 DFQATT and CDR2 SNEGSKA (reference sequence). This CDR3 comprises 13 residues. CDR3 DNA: TGCAGTGCCCCCGTCAGCGGGGCCCAGCCCCAGCATTTT. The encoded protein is CSAPVSGAQPQHF.

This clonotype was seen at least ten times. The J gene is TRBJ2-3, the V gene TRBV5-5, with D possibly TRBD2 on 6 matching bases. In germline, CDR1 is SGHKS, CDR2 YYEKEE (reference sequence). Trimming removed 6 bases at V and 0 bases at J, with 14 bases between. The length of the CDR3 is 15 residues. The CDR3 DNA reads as TGTGCCAGCATCGAAGCCGGGACTAGCACAGATACGCAGTATTTT. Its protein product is CASIEAGTSTDTQYF. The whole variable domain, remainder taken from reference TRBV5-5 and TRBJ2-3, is DAGVTQSPTHLIKTRGQQVTLRCSPISGHKSVSWYQQVLGQGPQFIFQYYEKEERGRGNFPDRFSARQFPNYSSELNVNALLLGDSALYLCASIEAGTSTDTQYFGPGTRLTVL.

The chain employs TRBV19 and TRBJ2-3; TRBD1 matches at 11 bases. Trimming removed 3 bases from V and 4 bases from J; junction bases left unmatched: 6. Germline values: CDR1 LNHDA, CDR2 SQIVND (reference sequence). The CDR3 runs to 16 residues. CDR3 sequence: CASSILGTGGADTQYF. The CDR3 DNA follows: TGTGCCAGTAGTATTCTCGGGACAGGGGGAGCAGATACGCAGTATTTT. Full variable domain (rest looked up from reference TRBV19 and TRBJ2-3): DGGITQSPKYLFRKEGQNVTLSCEQNLNHDAMYWYRQDPGQGLRLIYYSQIVNDFQKGDIAEGYSVSREKKESFPLTVTSAQKNPTAFYLCASSILGTGGADTQYFGPGTRLTVL.

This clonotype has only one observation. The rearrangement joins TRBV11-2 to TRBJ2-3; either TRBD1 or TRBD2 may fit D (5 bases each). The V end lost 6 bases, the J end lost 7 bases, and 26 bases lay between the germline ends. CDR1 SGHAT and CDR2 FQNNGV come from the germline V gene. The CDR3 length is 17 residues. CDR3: CASRRPGRQSPFNTQYF. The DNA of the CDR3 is TGTGCCAGCAGACGTCCGGGACGCCAAAGCCCGTTTAATACGCAGTATTTT.

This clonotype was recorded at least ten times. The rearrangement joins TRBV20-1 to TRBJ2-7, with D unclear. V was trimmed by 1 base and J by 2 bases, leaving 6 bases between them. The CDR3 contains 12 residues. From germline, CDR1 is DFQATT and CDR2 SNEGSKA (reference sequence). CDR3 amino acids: CSARGQAYEQYF. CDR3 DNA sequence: TGCAGTGCTAGAGGGCAAGCCTACGAGCAGTACTTC.

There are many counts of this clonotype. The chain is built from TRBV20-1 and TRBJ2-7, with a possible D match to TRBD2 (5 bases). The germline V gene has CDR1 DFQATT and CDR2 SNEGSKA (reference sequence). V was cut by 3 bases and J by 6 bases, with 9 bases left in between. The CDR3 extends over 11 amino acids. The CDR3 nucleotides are TGCAGTGCTAGGCTCGGGGTCGAGCAGTACTTC. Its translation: CSARLGVEQYF.